The 10 T cell receptor beta chains in this list originate from one sample, sequenced in a study of blood T cell repertoires in COVID-19. Libraries were prepared by immunoSEQ multiplex PCR; TCRdb keeps only in-frame clonotypes and omits some of them. The table has 100,000 or so clones, 82% seen once. Material: peripheral blood. The receptors shown here come from a man older than 75 with acute or convalescent COVID-19.

The chain has TRBV2 and TRBJ1-5, with 7 nucleotides matching TRBD1. CDR1 and CDR2 (germline): SNHLY, FYNNEI. The CDR3 extends over 15 amino acids. Trimming cost V 4 bases and J 3 bases; bases outside gene matches: 6. Here the CDR3 DNA reads TGTGCCAGCAGTGCCGACAGGGTGAACAATCAGCCCCAGCATTTT. As protein: CASSADRVNNQPQHF.

A word on this clone: Because it lacks the conserved phenylalanine or tryptophan at the end, this CDR3 is likely a read error. It is unclear where the CDR3 begins or ends on the DNA, so no DNA is shown, and the CDR3 is as TCRdb lists it. This chain connects TRBV20-1 to TRBJ2-3; the listed D gene, TRBD2, was not tested against the DNA. The CDR3 contains 11 residues when both ends are counted. Germline V gene data show CDR1 as DFQATT and CDR2 as SNEGSKA (reference sequence). CDR3 loop: CSALLGNAAVG.

The chain couples TRBV5-6 to TRBJ2-1, with TRBD1 identical over 7 bases. The CDR3 is 15 amino acids. Germline CDR1 and CDR2: SGHDT and YYEEEE. V trimming: 3 bases; J trimming: 6 bases; junction bases outside the gene matches: 9. The CDR3 loop reads CASSSPGTDLNEQFF. DNA of the CDR3: TGTGCCAGCAGCTCACCCGGGACAGATCTCAATGAGCAGTTCTTC.

CDR3 amino acids: CASSRGQAATNEKLFF. CDR3 DNA sequence: TGTGCCAGCAGCCGAGGACAGGCGGCAACTAATGAAAAACTGTTTTTT. This chain links TRBV5-6 with TRBJ1-4, with TRBD1 matching over 7 bases. Per germline, CDR1 SGHDT and CDR2 YYEEEE. The CDR3 has 16 residues. With V trimmed by 4 bases and J by 0 bases, 6 bases remained unmatched.

The V gene is TRBV5-1, the J gene TRBJ1-1; D ambiguous. The CDR3 loop spans 14 amino acids. Trimming stripped 2 bases from V and 10 bases from J, with 18 bases between. Per germline, CDR1 SGHRS and CDR2 YFSETQ. The CDR3 sequence is CASSFGSLGSGAFF. The CDR3 bases are TGCGCCAGCAGCTTTGGGAGTTTGGGCTCTGGAGCTTTCTTT.

The rearrangement links TRBV30 to TRBJ1-2; D is perhaps TRBD1 (6 bases). CDR1 is GTSNPN and CDR2 is SVGIG in the germline V gene (reference sequence). The CDR3 extends over 14 amino acids. V lost 4 bases, J lost 5 bases, and 17 bases lay in between. The CDR3 DNA reads TGTGCCTGGACGGGAAAACAGGGCCTATATGGCTACACCTTC. The encoded protein is CAWTGKQGLYGYTF.

The chain employs TRBV6-4 and TRBJ1-1; D perhaps matches TRBD1 (6 bases). V lost 3 bases and J lost 2, with 7 bases in between. CDR1 is MRHNA and CDR2 is SNTAGT in the germline V gene. CDR3 length: 13 amino acids. In DNA, the CDR3 is TGTGCCAGCAGTGAGGGGACAAACACTGAAGCTTTCTTT. The encoded protein is CASSEGTNTEAFF.

The chain uses TRBV5-1 and TRBJ2-1; 10 bases align to TRBD2. Germline values: CDR1 SGHRS, CDR2 YFSETQ. The CDR3 is 16 residues long. The V gene end was trimmed by 5 bases and the J gene end by 10 bases; junction bases not matched to a gene: 15. The CDR3 sequence: CASSSGRPSGSDEQFF. The CDR3 DNA reads as TGCGCCAGCAGTTCAGGAAGGCCTAGCGGGAGTGACGAGCAGTTCTTC. Full variable domain (outside the CDR3, taken from reference TRBV5-1 and TRBJ2-1): KAGVTQTPRYLIKTRGQQVTLSCSPISGHRSVSWYQQTPGQGLQFLFEYFSETQRNKGNFPGRFSGRQFSNSRSEMNVSTLELGDSALYLCASSSGRPSGSDEQFFGPGTRLTVL.

The rearrangement uses TRBV7-2 and TRBJ2-3, with TRBD1 matching over 9 bases. Germline V CDR1 and CDR2: SGHTA, FQGNSA. After removal of 5 bases from V and 4 bases from J, the junction contained 4 bases not matched to a gene. This CDR3 is 14 amino acids long. Here the CDR3 reads CASSPRTGADTQYF. The CDR3 region has the DNA TGTGCCAGCAGCCCGCGGACAGGGGCAGATACGCAGTATTTT. Complete variable domain (other parts from reference TRBV7-2 and TRBJ2-3): GAGVSQSPSNKVTEKGKDVELRCDPISGHTALYWYRQSLGQGLEFLIYFQGNSAPDKSGLPSDRFSAERTGGSVSTLTIQRTQQEDSAVYLCASSPRTGADTQYFGPGTRLTVL.

The chain couples TRBV5-1 to TRBJ1-1; a possible D gene is TRBD1 (5 bases). Germline values: CDR1 SGHRS, CDR2 YFSETQ. The CDR3 runs to 14 residues. V shed 6 bases and J shed 2 bases, with 14 bases lying between them. CDR3 residues: CASTMGHRNTEAFF. CDR3 nucleotide sequence: TGCGCCAGCACCATGGGGCACCGTAACACTGAAGCTTTCTTT. Drawing the rest from reference TRBV5-1 and TRBJ1-1, the complete variable domain is KAGVTQTPRYLIKTRGQQVTLSCSPISGHRSVSWYQQTPGQGLQFLFEYFSETQRNKGNFPGRFSGRQFSNSRSEMNVSTLELGDSALYLCASTMGHRNTEAFFGQGTRLTVV.